Only a few counts were recorded for the clone carrying this T cell receptor (beta chain). Its antigen remains unknown. This sample is drawn from a study of beta chain features in type 1 diabetes. The authors reverse transcribed all of the isolated RNA, so sequencing captured expressed TCRB transcripts. The data were produced by immunoSEQ multiplex PCR, yet TCRdb's version contains in-frame clones alone and is incomplete. The repertoire consists of about 120,000 clones, with roughly 17% occurring once and the leading ten covering 2% to 2.5%. Blood was collected once per donor into heparin, averaging approximately 110 mL. There are 12 residues in the CDR3. V lost 4 bases and J 4 bases, leaving 6 bases between the germline ends. CDR1 is LNHDA and CDR2 is SQIVND in the germline V gene (reference sequence). Study results and caveats: The naive, central memory and Treg TCRB repertoires looked more alike in patients than they did in healthy donors. Cells that show high TCR expression could be over-represented by cDNA sequencing. Patients with Type 1 diabetes showed moderately but significantly shorter TCRB CDR3s in all four CD4+ subsets. VDJ junctions from type 1 diabetes patients carried fewer insertions and larger deletions.

The sequence was collected from a young man with type 1 diabetes. Sequences were obtained from central memory CD4+ T cells from blood. This chain joins TRBV19 and TRBJ2-3; D gene uncertain. Here the CDR3 reads CASSSRADTQYF. In nucleotides, the CDR3 is TGTGCCAGTAGTAGTCGGGCAGATACGCAGTATTTT.